The present entry profiles one T cell receptor beta chain with its context. Its cognate antigen is unknown. Using immunoSEQ multiplex PCR, the repertoire was profiled, and TCRdb retains in-frame clones only, with some absent. The sample has 2 million to 2.5 million clones, approximately 93% seen once; the top ten hold approximately 0.4%. The CD4+ fraction was divided into a CD45RA+ naive subset and a CD45RA-negative memory subset. CDR3 length: 16 amino acids. Germline CDR1 reads SEHNR; CDR2 reads FQNEAQ (reference sequence). Deletions cut 1 base from V and 0 bases from J, with 10 bases between. This sample is part of a study of shared clonotypes between healthy human individuals. Study context: Three plates each covered CD4 naive and memory; CD8 naive two, CD8 memory one.

Study-wide findings and caveats: Sampling included only blood; tissue repertoires likely differ.

The chain recombines TRBV7-9 with TRBJ1-3; no clear D gene. What was sequenced was naive CD4+ T cells from PBMCs. Noted subset: CD45RA+ positively selected. The sequence derives from a young man in good health. Some clones in this sample may be carry-over from other donors' samples. The CDR3 loop is CASSLDFWSSGNTIYF. CDR3 in DNA: TGTGCCAGCAGCTTAGATTTCTGGAGCTCTGGAAACACCATATATTTT.